The 5 T cell receptor beta chains presented below share a single source sample, sequenced in a study of OX40 agonist ivuxolimab in advanced cancers. Profiling relied on immunoSEQ multiplex PCR, and the TCRdb table lists in-frame clones only, not all of them. The table records tens of thousands of clones, 75% to 90% of them present only once. The sequencing used CD4+ or CD8+ T cells sorted from blood, collected in a trial of the OX40 agonist ivuxolimab. Receptor source: an adult with an advanced solid tumor such as melanoma, head and neck, liver or kidney cancer.

This rearrangement joins TRBV19 to TRBJ2-7; the match to TRBD1 covers 8 bases. The CDR3 length is 14 residues. V trimming: 4 bases; J trimming: 1 base; junction bases outside the gene matches: 3. The germline V gene has CDR1 LNHDA and CDR2 SQIVND (reference sequence). The CDR3 DNA reads TGTGCCAGTAGTACAGGGGGCGGGTCCTACGAGCAGTACTTC. Translating it yields CASSTGGGSYEQYF. Combining the CDR3 with reference TRBV19 and TRBJ2-7 gives the whole variable domain DGGITQSPKYLFRKEGQNVTLSCEQNLNHDAMYWYRQDPGQGLRLIYYSQIVNDFQKGDIAEGYSVSREKKESFPLTVTSAQKNPTAFYLCASSTGGGSYEQYFGPGTRLTVT.

V gene TRBV11-2 combines with J gene TRBJ1-2; D not certain. Trimming cost V 3 bases and J 6 bases, with 11 bases left between them. Per germline, CDR1 SGHAT and CDR2 FQNNGV. The length of the CDR3 is 13 residues. CDR3 coding DNA: TGTGCCAGCAGCTTTTGGGGTTCGGATGGCTACACCTTC. Its protein is CASSFWGSDGYTF.

This rearrangement joins TRBV28 to TRBJ2-4; D may correspond to TRBD1 or TRBD2 (5 bases each). Trimming removed 6 bases at V and 0 bases at J, with 9 bases between. The germline CDR1 and CDR2 sequences are MDHEN and SYDVKM. The CDR3 runs to 14 residues. CDR3 residues: CASSPGGAKNIQYF. The CDR3 bases are TGTGCCAGCAGCCCTGGGGGAGCCAAAAACATTCAGTACTTC.

Comment on this clone: An end of the junction differs from the germline gene, which may be a read error. The rearrangement links TRBV9 to TRBJ2-1; D unresolved. The germline gives CDR1 SGDLS, CDR2 YYNGEE. The CDR3 sequence is 13 residues long. In DNA form, the CDR3 reads TGTGCCAGCAGCGTAGATGTCTACCATGAGCAGTTCTTC. This translates into CASSVDVYHEQFF.

The chain combines TRBV29-1 with TRBJ2-1, with D unclear. Trimming took off 4 bases at V and 5 bases at J, with 9 bases between the two ends. This CDR3 comprises 12 residues. The germline V gene encodes CDR1 SQVTM and CDR2 ANQGSEA. Written as DNA, the CDR3 is TGCAGCGTTGTGGGGTGGGACAATGAGCAGTTCTTC. Translation: CSVVGWDNEQFF.